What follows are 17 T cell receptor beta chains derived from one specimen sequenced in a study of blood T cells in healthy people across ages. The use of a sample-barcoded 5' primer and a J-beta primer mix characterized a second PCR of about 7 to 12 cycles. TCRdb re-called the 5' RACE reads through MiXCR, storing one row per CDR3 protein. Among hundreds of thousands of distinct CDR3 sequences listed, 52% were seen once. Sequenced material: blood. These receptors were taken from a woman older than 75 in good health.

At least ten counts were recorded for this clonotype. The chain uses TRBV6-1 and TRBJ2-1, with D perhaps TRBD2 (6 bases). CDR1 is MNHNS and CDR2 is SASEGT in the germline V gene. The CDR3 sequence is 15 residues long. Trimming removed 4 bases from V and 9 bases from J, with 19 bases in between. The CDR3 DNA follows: TGTGCCAGCAGTGTGGGGGGTACGGCTCATGGTGAGCAGTTCTTC. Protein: CASSVGGTAHGEQFF.

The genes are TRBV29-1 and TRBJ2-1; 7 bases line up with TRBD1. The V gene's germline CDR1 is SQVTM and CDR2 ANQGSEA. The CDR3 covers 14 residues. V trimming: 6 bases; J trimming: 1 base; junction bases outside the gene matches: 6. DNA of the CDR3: TGCAGCGTCAAGGGGGCGGTATCCTACAATGAGCAGTTCTTC. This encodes CSVKGAVSYNEQFF.

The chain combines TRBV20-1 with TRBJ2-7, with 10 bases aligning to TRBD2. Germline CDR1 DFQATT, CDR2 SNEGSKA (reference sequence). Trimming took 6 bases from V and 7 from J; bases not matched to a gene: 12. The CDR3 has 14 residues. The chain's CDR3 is CSAPSGGAYNEQYF. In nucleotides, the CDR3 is TGCAGTGCCCCGAGCGGGGGGGCCTACAATGAGCAGTACTTC.

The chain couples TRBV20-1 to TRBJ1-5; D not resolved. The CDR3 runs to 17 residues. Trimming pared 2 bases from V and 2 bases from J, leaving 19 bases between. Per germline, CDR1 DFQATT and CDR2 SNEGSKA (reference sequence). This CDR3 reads CSARILQEPFGNQPQHF. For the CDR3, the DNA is TGCAGTGCTAGAATTCTCCAGGAACCCTTTGGCAATCAGCCCCAGCATTTT.

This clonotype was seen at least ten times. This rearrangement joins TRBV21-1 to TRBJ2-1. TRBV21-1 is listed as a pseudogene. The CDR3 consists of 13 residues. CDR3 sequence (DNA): TGTGCCAGCAACCGACTGATATACAATGAGCAGTTCTTC. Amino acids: CASNRLIYNEQFF.

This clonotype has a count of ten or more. The CDR3 loop reads CASSLTPTNEKLFF. In DNA form, the CDR3 reads TGCGCCAGCAGCTTGACCCCAACTAATGAAAAACTGTTTTTT. This chain links TRBV5-1 with TRBJ1-4; no clear D gene. The CDR3 has 14 amino acids. Per germline, CDR1 SGHRS and CDR2 YFSETQ. Trimming left V 1 base short and J 0 bases short, with 4 bases between.

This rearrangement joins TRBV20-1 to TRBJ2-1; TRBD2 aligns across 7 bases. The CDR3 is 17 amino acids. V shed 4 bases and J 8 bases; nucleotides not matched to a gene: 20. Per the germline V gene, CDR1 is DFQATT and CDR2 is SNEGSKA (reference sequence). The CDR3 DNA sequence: TGCAGTGCTATTCATCGTCTAGCGGAGTTTCCCTCGGATGAGCAGTTCTTC. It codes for CSAIHRLAEFPSDEQFF.

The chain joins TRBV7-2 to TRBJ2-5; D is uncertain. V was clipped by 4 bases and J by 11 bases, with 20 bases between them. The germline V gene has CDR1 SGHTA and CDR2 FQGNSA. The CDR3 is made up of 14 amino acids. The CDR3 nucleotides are TGTGCCAGCAGCTCGGACCACTCCTACAATGAGCAGTACTTC. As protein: CASSSDHSYNEQYF.

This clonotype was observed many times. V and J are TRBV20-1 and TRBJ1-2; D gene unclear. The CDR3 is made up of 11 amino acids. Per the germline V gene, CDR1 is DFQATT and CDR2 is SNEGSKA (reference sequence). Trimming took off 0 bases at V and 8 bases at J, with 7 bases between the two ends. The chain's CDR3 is CSARDIPGYTF. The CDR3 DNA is TGCAGTGCTAGAGATATACCCGGCTACACCTTC.

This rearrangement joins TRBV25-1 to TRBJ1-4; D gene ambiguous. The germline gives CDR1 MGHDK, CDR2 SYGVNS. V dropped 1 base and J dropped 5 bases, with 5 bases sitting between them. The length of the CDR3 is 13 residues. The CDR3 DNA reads TGTGCCAGCAGTGAATTCGGGAATGAAAAACTGTTTTTT. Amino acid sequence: CASSEFGNEKLFF.

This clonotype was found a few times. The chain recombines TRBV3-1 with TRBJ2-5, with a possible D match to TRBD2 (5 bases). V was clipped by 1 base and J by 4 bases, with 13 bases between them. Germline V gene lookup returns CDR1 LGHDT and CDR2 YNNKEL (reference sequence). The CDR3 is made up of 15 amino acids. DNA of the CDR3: TGTGCCAGCAGCCAAGCGGGGAGTCCTCTAGAGACCCAGTACTTC. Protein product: CASSQAGSPLETQYF.

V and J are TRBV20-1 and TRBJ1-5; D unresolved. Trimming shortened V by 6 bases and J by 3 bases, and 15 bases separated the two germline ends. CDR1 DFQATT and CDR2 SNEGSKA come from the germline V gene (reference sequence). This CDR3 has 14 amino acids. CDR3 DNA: TGCAGTGCCATACGGGGTTTGGACAATCAGCCCCAGCATTTT. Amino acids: CSAIRGLDNQPQHF.

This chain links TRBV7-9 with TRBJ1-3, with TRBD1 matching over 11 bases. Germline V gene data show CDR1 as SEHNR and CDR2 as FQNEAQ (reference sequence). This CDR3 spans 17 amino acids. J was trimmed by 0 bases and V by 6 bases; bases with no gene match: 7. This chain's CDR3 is CASSRTGGLLSGNTIYF. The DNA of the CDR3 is TGTGCCAGCAGTCGGACAGGGGGCTTACTCTCTGGAAACACCATATATTTT.

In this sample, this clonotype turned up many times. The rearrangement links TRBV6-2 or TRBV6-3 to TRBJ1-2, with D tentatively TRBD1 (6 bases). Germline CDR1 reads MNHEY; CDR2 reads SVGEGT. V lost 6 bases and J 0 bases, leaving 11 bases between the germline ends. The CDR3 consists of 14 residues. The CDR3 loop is CASSDRSPNYGYTF. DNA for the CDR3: TGTGCCAGCAGCGACAGGAGCCCTAACTATGGCTACACCTTC.

The CDR3 DNA follows: TGTGCCAGCAGTTATACTAGCGGGAGCTCCTACGAGCAGTACTTC. As protein: CASSYTSGSSYEQYF. The chain has TRBV6-5 and TRBJ2-7; 11 bases align to TRBD2. The V gene's germline CDR1 is MNHEY and CDR2 SVGAGI. The junction had 1 base not matched to a gene; V was cut back by 3 bases and J by 0 bases. This CDR3 spans 15 amino acids.

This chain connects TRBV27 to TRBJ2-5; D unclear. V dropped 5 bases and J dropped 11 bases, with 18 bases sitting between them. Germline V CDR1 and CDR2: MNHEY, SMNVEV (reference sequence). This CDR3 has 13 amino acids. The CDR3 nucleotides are TGTGCCAGCAGTCTTTCCCTCGGTGGAAAGCAGTACTTC. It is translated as CASSLSLGGKQYF.

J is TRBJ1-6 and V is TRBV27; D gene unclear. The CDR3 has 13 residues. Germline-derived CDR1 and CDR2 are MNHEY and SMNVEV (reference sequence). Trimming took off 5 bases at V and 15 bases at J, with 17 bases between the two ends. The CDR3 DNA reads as TGTGCCAGCAGTGTAGGCACAGCGCGGCTCCTCCACTTT. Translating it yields CASSVGTARLLHF.